One sample yielded the 14 T cell receptor beta chains listed below, sequenced in a study of response to subunit inactivated influenza vaccine (dated by TCRdb to the late 2010s). The method behind the library was RT-PCR. For sequencing, an Illumina HiSeq 2500 was employed. TCRdb itself trimmed the public reads at Q25 with fastp, ran MiXCR and retained productive beta chains. Under each unique CDR3 protein, matching rows form one entry showing the most common genes and DNA. This sample gives hundreds of thousands of distinct CDR3 sequences in total; around 13% of them show up just once. 7.5% to 8% of the sample goes to the ten largest clones. Sequencing was performed on PBMCs from blood, taken 14 to 15 days before vaccination. These TCRs come from a man aged 45-65 years who received an inactivated influenza vaccine. Donor details come from another sample of the same person, matched by shared clones.

The chain has TRBV7-8 and TRBJ2-2, with 7 bases matching TRBD2. Germline V CDR1 and CDR2: SGHVS, FQNEAQ. The junction had 7 bases not matched to a gene; V was cut back by 5 bases and J by 1 base. This CDR3 has 16 residues. The CDR3 coding sequence is TGTGCCAGCAGCCCCAGGGTAGCGGGGAACACCGGGGAGCTGTTTTTT. It encodes CASSPRVAGNTGELFF.

There are a few counts of this clonotype. The CDR3 region has the DNA TGTGCCAGCAGTCGCCTAGAGATTGCCCACAATGAGCAGTTCTTC. Amino acid sequence: CASSRLEIAHNEQFF. The gene calls are TRBV12-3 or TRBV12-4 and TRBJ2-1; D is unclear. The V and J ends lost 5 bases and 5 bases respectively, with 16 bases between them. This CDR3 is built from 15 residues.

This clonotype appeared a few times. The chain carries TRBV5-1 and TRBJ2-2; the D is unclear. Trimming shortened V by 4 bases and J by 2 bases, and 15 bases separated the two germline ends. The CDR3 has 16 residues. Germline CDR1 is SGHRS and CDR2 is YFSETQ. This CDR3 reads CASSLLQALNTGELFF. CDR3 bases: TGCGCCAGCAGCCTCCTCCAGGCACTTAACACCGGGGAGCTGTTTTTT.

This clonotype was counted between two and nine times. The chain carries TRBV6-5 and TRBJ1-1, with a possible D match to TRBD1 (6 bases). Trimming cost V 0 bases and J 3 bases, with 8 bases left between them. Germline values: CDR1 MNHEY, CDR2 SVGAGI. This CDR3 contains 14 residues. CDR3 sequence: CASSYSRGDTEAFF. DNA for the CDR3: TGTGCCAGCAGTTACTCGAGGGGGGACACTGAAGCTTTCTTT.

The V gene is TRBV7-6, the J gene TRBJ1-4; D not certain. V was cut by 5 bases and J by 0 bases, with 10 bases left in between. This CDR3 has 15 residues. CDR1 is SGHVS and CDR2 is FNYEAQ in the germline V gene. The CDR3 nucleotides read TGTGCCAGCAGCCGGGGAGCGGCAACTAATGAAAAACTGTTTTTT. It translates to CASSRGAATNEKLFF.

V and J are TRBV20-1 and TRBJ1-2; TRBD1 might be the D (5 bases). Trimming removed 6 bases from V and 8 bases from J, with 16 bases in between. There are 12 residues in the CDR3. CDR1 and CDR2 from the germline V gene are DFQATT and SNEGSKA (reference sequence). Here the CDR3 DNA reads TGCAGTGCCTTTCTAGGGGTTGTAGGCTACACCTTC. It specifies CSAFLGVVGYTF.

There are a few counts of this clonotype. V gene TRBV28 combines with J gene TRBJ1-4; tentative D call: TRBD1 (5 bases). This CDR3 has 15 amino acids. V lost 7 bases and J 5 bases, leaving 17 bases between the germline ends. Per germline, CDR1 MDHEN and CDR2 SYDVKM. CDR3 residues: CASTPSSGGNEKLFF. As DNA, the CDR3 is TGTGCCAGCACCCCTAGCTCCGGGGGAAATGAAAAACTGTTTTTT. The full variable domain, completed using reference TRBV28 and TRBJ1-4, is DVKVTQSSRYLVKRTGEKVFLECVQDMDHENMFWYRQDPGLGLRLIYFSYDVKMKEKGDIPEGYSVSREKKERFSLILESASTNQTSMYLCASTPSSGGNEKLFFGSGTQLSVL.

The chain is built from TRBV28 and TRBJ1-6; D ambiguous. The V end lost 7 bases, the J end lost 4 bases, and 14 bases lay between the germline ends. Germline V lookup: CDR1 MDHEN, CDR2 SYDVKM. The CDR3 has 15 residues. CDR3 sequence reads: CASTPVTVYNSPLHF. The CDR3 DNA reads TGTGCCAGCACCCCGGTCACGGTGTATAATTCACCCCTCCACTTT.

This clonotype was picked up a small number of times. The chain uses TRBV9 and TRBJ2-1, with TRBD2 matching over 8 bases. Germline V gene lookup returns CDR1 SGDLS and CDR2 YYNGEE. V gave up 0 bases and J gave up 6 bases; unmatched junction bases: 11. This CDR3 has 17 residues. The CDR3 DNA reads TGTGCCAGCAGCGTAGCCCCCTTCAGCGGGAGTGGCAATGAGCAGTTCTTC. It translates to CASSVAPFSGSGNEQFF.

This clonotype has a handful of counts. DNA for the CDR3: TGTGCCAGCAGTTTATGGGGGGACAGGGGGCTGAATGAGCAGTTCTTC. Protein sequence: CASSLWGDRGLNEQFF. The rearrangement uses TRBV27 and TRBJ2-1, with 12 bases lining up with TRBD1. The J segment lost 7 bases and the V segment lost 1 base, leaving 5 bases of the junction unmatched. The CDR3 loop spans 16 amino acids. Germline assignment: CDR1 MNHEY and CDR2 SMNVEV (reference sequence).

This clonotype occurred a few times. The chain employs TRBV6-5 and TRBJ2-5, with D uncertain. The germline V gene encodes CDR1 MNHEY and CDR2 SVGAGI. The germline V and J ends were trimmed by 2 bases and 1 base, with 11 bases remaining between them. This CDR3 has 15 residues. The CDR3 here is CASSYGWDLQETQYF. CDR3 sequence (DNA): TGTGCCAGCAGTTACGGTTGGGATCTCCAAGAGACCCAGTACTTC.

Only a few counts were recorded for this clonotype. The CDR3 DNA is TGTGCCAGCAGTCGGACACAGGGTGGTGGCTACACCTTC. Amino acid sequence: CASSRTQGGGYTF. The chain combines TRBV6-2 or TRBV6-3 with TRBJ1-2; tentative D call: TRBD1 (6 bases). The CDR3 has 13 residues. Trimming cost V 5 bases and J 7 bases, with 14 bases left between them. Looked up from germline, CDR1 is MNHEY and CDR2 is SVGEGT.

This clonotype appeared a few times. V and J are TRBV20-1 and TRBJ2-3, with D tentatively TRBD2 (6 bases). This CDR3 has 15 amino acids. V gave up 0 bases and J gave up 5 bases, with 15 bases separating them. Germline CDR1 is DFQATT and CDR2 is SNEGSKA (reference sequence). CDR3 in amino acids: CSARDEVLAGDTQYF. The CDR3 coding sequence is TGCAGTGCTAGAGATGAAGTACTAGCAGGAGATACGCAGTATTTT.

On this clonotype: This may come from a read error, since a much larger clone is one base off. The CDR3: CASSWGDTDPQYF. CDR3 nucleotide sequence: TGCGCCAGCAGCTGGGGAGACACAGATCCGCAGTATTTT. The J gene is TRBJ2-3, the V gene TRBV5-1; D is possibly TRBD2 (5 bases). The germline CDR1 and CDR2 sequences are SGHRS and YFSETQ. The CDR3 covers 13 residues. The whole variable domain, remainder taken from reference TRBV5-1 and TRBJ2-3, is KAGVTQTPRYLIKTRGQQVTLSCSPISGHRSVSWYQQTPGQGLQFLFEYFSETQRNKGNFPGRFSGRQFSNSRSEMNVSTLELGDSALYLCASSWGDTDPQYFGPGTRLTVL.